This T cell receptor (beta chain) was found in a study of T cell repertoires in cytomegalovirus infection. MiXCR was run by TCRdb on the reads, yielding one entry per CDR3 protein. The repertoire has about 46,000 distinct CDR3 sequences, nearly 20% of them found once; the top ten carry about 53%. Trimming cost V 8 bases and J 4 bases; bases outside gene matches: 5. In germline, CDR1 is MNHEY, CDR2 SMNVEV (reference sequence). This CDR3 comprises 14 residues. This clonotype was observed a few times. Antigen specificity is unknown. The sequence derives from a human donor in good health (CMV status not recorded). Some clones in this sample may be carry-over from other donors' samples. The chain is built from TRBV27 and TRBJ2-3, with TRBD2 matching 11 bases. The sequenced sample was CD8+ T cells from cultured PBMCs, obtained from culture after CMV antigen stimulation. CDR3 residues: CASRLAGGPDTQYF. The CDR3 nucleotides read TGTGCCAGCCGTCTAGCGGGGGGCCCAGATACGCAGTATTTT.